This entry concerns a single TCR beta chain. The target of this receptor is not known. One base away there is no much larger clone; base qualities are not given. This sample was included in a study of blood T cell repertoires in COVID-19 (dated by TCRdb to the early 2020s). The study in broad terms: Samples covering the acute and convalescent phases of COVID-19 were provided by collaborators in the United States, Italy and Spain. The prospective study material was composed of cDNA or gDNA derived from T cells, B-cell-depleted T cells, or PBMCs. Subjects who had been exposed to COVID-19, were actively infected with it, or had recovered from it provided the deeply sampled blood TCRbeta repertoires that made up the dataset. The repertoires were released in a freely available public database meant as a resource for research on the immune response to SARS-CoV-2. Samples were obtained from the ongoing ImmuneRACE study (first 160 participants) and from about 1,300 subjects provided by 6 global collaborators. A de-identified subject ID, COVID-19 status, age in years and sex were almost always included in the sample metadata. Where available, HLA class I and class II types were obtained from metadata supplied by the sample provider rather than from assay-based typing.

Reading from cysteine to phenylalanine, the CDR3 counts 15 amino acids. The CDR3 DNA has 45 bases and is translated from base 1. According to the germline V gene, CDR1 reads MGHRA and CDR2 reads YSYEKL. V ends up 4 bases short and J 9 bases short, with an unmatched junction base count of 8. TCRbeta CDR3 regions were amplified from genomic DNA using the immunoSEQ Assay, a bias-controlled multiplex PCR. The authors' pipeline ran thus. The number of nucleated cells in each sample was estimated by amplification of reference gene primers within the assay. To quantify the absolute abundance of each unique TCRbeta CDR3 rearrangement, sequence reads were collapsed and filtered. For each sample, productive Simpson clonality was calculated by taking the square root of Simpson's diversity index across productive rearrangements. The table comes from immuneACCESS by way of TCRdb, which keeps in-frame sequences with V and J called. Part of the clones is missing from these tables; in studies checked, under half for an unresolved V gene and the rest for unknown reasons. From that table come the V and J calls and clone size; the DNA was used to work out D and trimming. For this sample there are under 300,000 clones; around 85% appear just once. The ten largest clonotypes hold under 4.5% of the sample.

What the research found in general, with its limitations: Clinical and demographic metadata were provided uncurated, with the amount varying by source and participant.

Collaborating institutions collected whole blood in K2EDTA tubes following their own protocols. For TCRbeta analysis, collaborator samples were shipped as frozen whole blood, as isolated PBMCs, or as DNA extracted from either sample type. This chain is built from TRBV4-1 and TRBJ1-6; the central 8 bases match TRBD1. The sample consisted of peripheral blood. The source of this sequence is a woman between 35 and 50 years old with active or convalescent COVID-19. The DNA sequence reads TGCGCCAGCAGCCGGCCGACAGGGGAGGCTTCACCCCTCCACTTT. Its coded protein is CASSRPTGEASPLHF.